This TCR beta chain was obtained from a study of blood T cell repertoires in COVID-19. Patients of the Seattle cohort, enrolled during active infection, were followed longitudinally. Profiling relied on immunoSEQ multiplex PCR, and the TCRdb table lists in-frame clones only, not all of them. The sample gives about 130,000 clones, roughly 72% of which show up once; 6% is in the top ten. V lost 4 bases, J lost 2 bases, and 12 bases lay in between. This CDR3 comprises 15 residues. Germline lookup yields CDR1 LNHDA and CDR2 SQIVND (reference sequence). The receptor was derived from a man older than 75 with COVID-19, enrolled during active disease. Input material: peripheral blood. J is TRBJ1-5 and V is TRBV19; unclear D gene. This CDR3 is CASSRARRGNQPQHF. DNA for the CDR3: TGTGCCAGTAGTAGGGCCCGCAGAGGCAATCAGCCCCAGCATTTT.